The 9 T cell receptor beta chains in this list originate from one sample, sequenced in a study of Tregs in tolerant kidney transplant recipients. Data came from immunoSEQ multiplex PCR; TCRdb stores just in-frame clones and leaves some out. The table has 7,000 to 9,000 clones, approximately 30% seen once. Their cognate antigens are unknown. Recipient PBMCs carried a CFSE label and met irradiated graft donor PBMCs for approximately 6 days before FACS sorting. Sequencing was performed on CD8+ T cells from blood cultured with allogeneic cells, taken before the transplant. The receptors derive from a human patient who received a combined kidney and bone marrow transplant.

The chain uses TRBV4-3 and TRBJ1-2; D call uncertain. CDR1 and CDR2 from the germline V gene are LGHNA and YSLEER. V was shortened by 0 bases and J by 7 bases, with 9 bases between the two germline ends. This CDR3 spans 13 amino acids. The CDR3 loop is CASSQDSTSGYTF. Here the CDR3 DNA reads TGCGCCAGCAGCCAAGATAGCACTAGTGGCTACACCTTC.

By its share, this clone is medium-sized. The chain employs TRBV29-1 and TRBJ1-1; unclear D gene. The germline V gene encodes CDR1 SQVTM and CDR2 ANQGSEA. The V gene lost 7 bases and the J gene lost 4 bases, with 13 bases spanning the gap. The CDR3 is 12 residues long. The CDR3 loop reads CSAQNPSTEAFF. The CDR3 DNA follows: TGCAGCGCCCAAAACCCTAGCACTGAAGCTTTCTTT.

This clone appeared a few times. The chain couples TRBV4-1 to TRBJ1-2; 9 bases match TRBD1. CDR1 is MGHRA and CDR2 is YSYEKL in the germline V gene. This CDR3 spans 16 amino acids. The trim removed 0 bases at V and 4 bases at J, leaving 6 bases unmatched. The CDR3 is CASSQEQGAATYGYTF. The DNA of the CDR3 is TGCGCCAGCAGCCAAGAACAGGGGGCAGCTACCTATGGCTACACCTTC.

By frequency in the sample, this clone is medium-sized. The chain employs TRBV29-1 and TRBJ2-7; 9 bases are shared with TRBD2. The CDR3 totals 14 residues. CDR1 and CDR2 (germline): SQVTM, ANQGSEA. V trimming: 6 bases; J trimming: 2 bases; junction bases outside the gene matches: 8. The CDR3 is CSVVSAGGPYEQYF. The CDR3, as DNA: TGCAGCGTCGTAAGTGCGGGAGGGCCCTACGAGCAGTACTTC.

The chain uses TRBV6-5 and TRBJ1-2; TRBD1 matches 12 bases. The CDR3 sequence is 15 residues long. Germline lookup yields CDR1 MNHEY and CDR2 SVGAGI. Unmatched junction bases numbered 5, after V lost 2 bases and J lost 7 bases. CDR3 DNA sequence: TGTGCCAGCAGTTACGTGGGACAGGGGGCGTTTGGCTACACCTTC. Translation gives CASSYVGQGAFGYTF.

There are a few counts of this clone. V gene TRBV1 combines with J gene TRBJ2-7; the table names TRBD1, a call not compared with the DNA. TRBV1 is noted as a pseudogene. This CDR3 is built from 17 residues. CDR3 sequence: CTSSQDSLAGAIYEQYF. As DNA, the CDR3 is TGCACCAGCAGCCAAGATTCCTTGGCAGGGGCAATCTACGAGCAGTACTTC.

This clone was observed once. The chain's CDR3 is CASSIGVNYGYTF. The CDR3 coding sequence is TGTGCCAGCAGCATAGGGGTTAACTATGGCTACACCTTC. This chain uses TRBV27 with TRBJ1-2; TRBD1 is a possible D gene (5 bases). CDR1 and CDR2 (germline): MNHEY, SMNVEV (reference sequence). Trimming pared 6 bases from V and 1 base from J, leaving 9 bases between. The CDR3 has 13 amino acids.

The CDR3 DNA reads as TGTGCCAGCAGCTTAGTAACAGGGGGCGTAGAGCAGTTCTTC. This encodes CASSLVTGGVEQFF. The rearrangement links TRBV7-2 to TRBJ2-1; TRBD1 aligns across 9 bases. CDR1 is SGHTA and CDR2 is FQGNSA in the germline V gene. The V segment lost 1 base and the J segment 10 bases; nucleotides outside the gene matches: 5. The CDR3 runs 14 residues.

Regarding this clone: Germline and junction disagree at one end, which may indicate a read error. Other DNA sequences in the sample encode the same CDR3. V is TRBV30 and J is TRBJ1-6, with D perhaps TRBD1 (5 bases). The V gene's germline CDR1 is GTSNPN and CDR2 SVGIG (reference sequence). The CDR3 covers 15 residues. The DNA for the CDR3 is TGTGCCAGCACCGACAGAGGCTCCTATAATTCCCCCCTCCACTTT. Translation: CASTDRGSYNSPLHF. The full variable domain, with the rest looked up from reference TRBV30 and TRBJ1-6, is SQTIHQWPATLVQPVGSPLSLECTVEGTSNPNLYWYRQAAGRGLQLLFYSVGIGQISSEVPQNLSASRPQDRQFILSSKKLLLSDSGFYLCASTDRGSYNSPLHFGNGTRLTVT.